One sample yielded the 5 T cell receptor beta chains listed below, sequenced in a study of PD-1 blockade in classical Hodgkin lymphoma. Every patient experienced relapse after autologous stem cell transplantation, and brentuximab vedotin exposure varied. PBMCs, once thawed, yielded CD8+ T cells isolated by magnetic negative selection. Sequenced by immunoSEQ multiplex PCR; TCRdb stores in-frame clones only, minus some. The repertoire holds 10,000 to 15,000 clones, with around 85% as singletons. The material sequenced was CD8+ T cells from blood, taken at baseline. Every receptor here comes from a human donor with classical Hodgkin lymphoma.

This sequence joins TRBV4-2 and TRBJ2-1; 10 bases fit TRBD2. The junction had 4 bases not matched to a gene; V was cut back by 3 bases and J by 5 bases. Germline V gives CDR1 LGHNA, CDR2 YNFKEQ. CDR3 length equals 15 residues. The CDR3: CASSQGLAKNNEQFF. The CDR3 nucleotides are TGTGCCAGCAGCCAGGGACTAGCGAAAAACAATGAGCAGTTCTTC.

This clone was recorded once. The chain carries TRBV7-2 and TRBJ2-1; TRBD2 matches at 8 bases. This CDR3 contains 18 residues. The V segment lost 5 bases and the J segment 5 bases; nucleotides outside the gene matches: 17. CDR1 is SGHTA, CDR2 FQGNSA, per germline. Here the CDR3 reads CASSPRLAMSQRHNEQFF. The CDR3, as DNA: TGTGCCAGCAGCCCACGACTAGCGATGTCCCAACGCCACAATGAGCAGTTCTTC. Variable domain in full (rest from reference TRBV7-2 and TRBJ2-1): GAGVSQSPSNKVTEKGKDVELRCDPISGHTALYWYRQSLGQGLEFLIYFQGNSAPDKSGLPSDRFSAERTGGSVSTLTIQRTQQEDSAVYLCASSPRLAMSQRHNEQFFGPGTRLTVL.

The V and J genes are TRBV7-8 and TRBJ2-7; D may be TRBD2 (7 bases). Germline V gene lookup returns CDR1 SGHVS and CDR2 FQNEAQ. Trimming stripped 5 bases from V and 0 bases from J, with 20 bases between. This CDR3 is 17 amino acids long. CDR3 sequence (DNA): TGTGCCAGCAGCACCAAGAGGGGGGGGGTCCTCTCCTACGAGCAGTACTTC. Amino acid sequence: CASSTKRGGVLSYEQYF.

This chain connects TRBV6-5 to TRBJ1-2; 8 nucleotides line up with TRBD1. In germline, CDR1 is MNHEY, CDR2 SVGAGI. V shed 3 bases and J 4 bases; nucleotides not matched to a gene: 4. The CDR3 is 14 residues long. DNA for the CDR3: TGTGCCAGCAGTTATACAGGGGGAGGCTATGGCTACACCTTC. Its protein product is CASSYTGGGYGYTF.

In the case of this clone: At one boundary the junction diverges from the germline segment, which might be a read error. This chain connects TRBV7-9 to TRBJ1-2; no reliable D call. CDR1 and CDR2 from the germline V gene are SEHNR and FQNEAQ (reference sequence). The CDR3 sequence is 13 residues long. Here the CDR3 DNA reads TGCGCCAGCAGCCAATATAAGGACTATGGCTACACCTTC. Protein product: CASSQYKDYGYTF.